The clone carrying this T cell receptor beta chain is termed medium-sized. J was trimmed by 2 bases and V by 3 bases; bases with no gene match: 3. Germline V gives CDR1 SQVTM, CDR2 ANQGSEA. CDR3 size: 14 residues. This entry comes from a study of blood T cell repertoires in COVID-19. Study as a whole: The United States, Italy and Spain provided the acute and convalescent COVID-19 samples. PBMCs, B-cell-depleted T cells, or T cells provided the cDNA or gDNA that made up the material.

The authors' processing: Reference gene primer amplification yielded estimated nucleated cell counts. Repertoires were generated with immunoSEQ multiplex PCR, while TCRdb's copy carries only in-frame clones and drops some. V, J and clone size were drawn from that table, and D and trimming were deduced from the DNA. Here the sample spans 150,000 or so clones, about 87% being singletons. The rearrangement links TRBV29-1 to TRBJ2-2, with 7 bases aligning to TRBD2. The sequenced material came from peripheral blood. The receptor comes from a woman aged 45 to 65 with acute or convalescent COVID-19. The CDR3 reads CSVDPSGNTGELFF. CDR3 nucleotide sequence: TGCAGCGTTGACCCTAGCGGTAACACCGGGGAGCTGTTTTTT.